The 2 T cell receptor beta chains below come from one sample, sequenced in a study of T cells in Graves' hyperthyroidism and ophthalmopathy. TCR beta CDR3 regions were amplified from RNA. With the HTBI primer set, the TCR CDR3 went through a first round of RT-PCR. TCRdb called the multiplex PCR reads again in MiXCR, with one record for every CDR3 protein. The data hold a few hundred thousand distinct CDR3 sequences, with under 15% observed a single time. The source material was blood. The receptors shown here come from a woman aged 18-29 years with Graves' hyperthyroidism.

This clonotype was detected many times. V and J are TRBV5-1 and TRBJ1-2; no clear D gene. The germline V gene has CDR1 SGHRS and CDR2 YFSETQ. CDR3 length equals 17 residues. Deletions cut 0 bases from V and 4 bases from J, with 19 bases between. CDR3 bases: TGCGCCAGCAGCTTGGTGGGCGGAGGGAGAGGAGCCTATGGCTACACCTTC. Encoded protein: CASSLVGGGRGAYGYTF.

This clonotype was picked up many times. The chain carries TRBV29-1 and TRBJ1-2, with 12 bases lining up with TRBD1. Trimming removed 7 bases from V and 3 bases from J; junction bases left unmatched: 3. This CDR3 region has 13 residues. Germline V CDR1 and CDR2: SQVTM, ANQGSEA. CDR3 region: CSGGTGGDYGYTF. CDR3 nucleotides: TGCAGCGGAGGGACAGGGGGCGACTATGGCTACACCTTC.